The 18 T cell receptor beta chains presented below share a single source sample, sequenced in a study of control samples from healthy donors and cancer patients (TCRdb year 2020). Library preparation was by the immunoSEQ multiplex PCR assay. The table was pulled from immuneACCESS by TCRdb, which kept in-frame rearrangements only. Such tables lose some clones; where checked, under half of the loss comes from unresolved V genes, and the rest has no known cause. The table for this sample lists about 120,000 clones; roughly nine tenths of them were counted only once. The top ten hold around 1.1% of the sample. Specimen: PBMCs. The receptors were gathered from a woman aged 45-65 years with colorectal cancer.

The V call is TRBV2, the J call TRBJ2-7, with TRBD1 identical over 10 bases. The CDR3 runs 13 residues. J was trimmed by 3 bases and V by 7 bases; bases with no gene match: 3. Germline CDR1 SNHLY, CDR2 FYNNEI. The CDR3 coding sequence is TGTGCCAGCAAAGGGACAGGGGACTACGAGCAGTACTTC. It codes for CASKGTGDYEQYF.

This chain uses TRBV11-3 with TRBJ2-2; D gene ambiguous. Trimming shortened V by 3 bases and J by 4 bases, and 3 bases separated the two germline ends. Germline CDR1 is SGHNT and CDR2 is YENEEA. The length of the CDR3 is 12 residues. CDR3 sequence: CASSLGTGELFF. Written as DNA, the CDR3 is TGTGCCAGCAGCTTGGGCACCGGGGAGCTGTTTTTT.

This chain uses TRBV7-3 with TRBJ2-1; 7 positions match TRBD2. Trimming removed 5 bases from V and 8 bases from J; junction bases left unmatched: 6. Germline CDR1 reads SGHTA; CDR2 reads FQGTGA. This CDR3 is built from 13 residues. The DNA for the CDR3 is TGTGCCAGCAGCCCGGGAGGCACCGATGAGCAGTTCTTC. It is translated as CASSPGGTDEQFF.

This chain links TRBV4-1 with TRBJ1-4; TRBD1 is a possible D gene (5 bases). The CDR3 loop spans 15 amino acids. With 0 bases removed from V and 8 bases from J, the gap between germline ends came to 13 bases. CDR1 and CDR2 (germline): MGHRA, YSYEKL. CDR3 in amino acids: CASSQEGRVMEKLFF. DNA of the CDR3: TGCGCCAGCAGCCAAGAGGGCAGGGTGATGGAAAAACTGTTTTTT.

The rearrangement links TRBV7-8 to TRBJ1-6; D gene uncertain. Per germline, CDR1 SGHVS and CDR2 FQNEAQ. This CDR3 comprises 18 residues. V lost 1 base and J lost 5, with 18 bases in between. The CDR3 here is CASSLVYWGEENNSPLHF. The CDR3, as DNA: TGTGCCAGCAGCTTAGTCTATTGGGGAGAGGAGAATAATTCACCCCTCCACTTT.

The chain is built from TRBV10-3 and TRBJ2-1; 13 nucleotides match TRBD2. Germline V gene data show CDR1 as ENHRY and CDR2 as SYGVKD. The CDR3 contains 16 residues. The V gene end was trimmed by 3 bases and the J gene end by 5 bases; junction bases not matched to a gene: 4. In DNA, the CDR3 is TGTGCCATCAGTGACTCGGGACTAGCGGGACACAATGAGCAGTTCTTC. Protein sequence: CAISDSGLAGHNEQFF.

The sample holds one count of this clone. The chain recombines TRBV25-1 with TRBJ1-1, with no clear D. The V end lost 6 bases, the J end lost 2 bases, and 10 bases lay between the germline ends. The CDR3 spans 13 residues. The V gene's germline CDR1 is MGHDK and CDR2 SYGVNS. This chain's CDR3 is CASSRAGNTEAFF. CDR3 nucleotide sequence: TGTGCCAGCAGCCGAGCAGGAAACACTGAAGCTTTCTTT.

This chain joins TRBV6-1 and TRBJ2-1; D is unclear. Between the trimmed V and J ends, which lost 4 bases and 7 bases, there was a span of 23 bases. In germline, CDR1 is MNHNS, CDR2 SASEGT. This CDR3 comprises 17 residues. CDR3: CASSGHPTRPRSNEQFF. The CDR3 region has the DNA TGTGCCAGCAGTGGACACCCCACAAGGCCTAGATCGAATGAGCAGTTCTTC.

Only a few counts were recorded for this clone. V is TRBV5-4 and J is TRBJ1-1, with 7 bases aligning to TRBD1. The germline V gene has CDR1 SGHNT and CDR2 YYREEE (reference sequence). V lost 2 bases to trimming and J lost 6 bases; unmatched junction nucleotides: 13. The CDR3 extends over 16 amino acids. This CDR3 reads CASSLRPRGEWAEAFF. CDR3 DNA: TGTGCCAGCAGCTTACGACCCAGGGGGGAATGGGCTGAAGCTTTCTTT.

This clone was counted once. The genes are TRBV6-6 and TRBJ1-3, with 11 bases matching TRBD1. The CDR3 length is 16 residues. From germline, CDR1 is MNHNY and CDR2 SVGAGI (reference sequence). V shed 6 bases, J shed 0 bases, and the junction held 4 bases outside the gene matches. Here the CDR3 reads CASRGQGGNSGNTIYF. In DNA form, the CDR3 reads TGTGCCAGCAGGGGACAGGGGGGAAACTCTGGAAACACCATATATTTT.

V gene TRBV28 combines with J gene TRBJ2-5; D assignment may be TRBD1 or TRBD2 (5 bases each). Trimming cost V 9 bases and J 5 bases, with 16 bases left between them. Germline loops: CDR1 MDHEN, CDR2 SYDVKM. The CDR3 is made up of 13 amino acids. As DNA, the CDR3 is TGTGCCAGTGAGGGACCCGGATTGGAGACCCAGTACTTC. This encodes CASEGPGLETQYF.

The genes are TRBV30 and TRBJ1-2; D is unresolved. Germline assignment: CDR1 GTSNPN and CDR2 SVGIG (reference sequence). The CDR3 spans 14 residues. V was trimmed by 0 bases and J by 7 bases, leaving 15 bases between them. As DNA, the CDR3 is TGTGCCTGGAGTGTTAACGGCCAGTCTAGTGGCTACACCTTC. This encodes CAWSVNGQSSGYTF.

The rearrangement uses TRBV18 and TRBJ2-7; D is unclear. V lost 2 bases and J 1 base, leaving 6 bases between the germline ends. CDR3 size: 13 residues. Germline CDR1 reads KGHSH; CDR2 reads LQKENI. Here the CDR3 DNA reads TGTGCCAGCTCACCAGCCAGGTCCTACGAGCAGTACTTC. It encodes CASSPARSYEQYF.

V gene TRBV2 combines with J gene TRBJ2-1; D gene unclear. Germline V gene data show CDR1 as SNHLY and CDR2 as FYNNEI. The V end was cut by 2 bases, the J end by 2 bases, with 7 bases between. The CDR3 sequence is 14 residues long. This chain's CDR3 is CASSELGTYNEQFF. CDR3 DNA: TGTGCCAGCAGTGAATTGGGGACCTACAATGAGCAGTTCTTC.

The chain has TRBV6-1 and TRBJ1-1; unclear D gene. Looked up from germline, CDR1 is MNHNS and CDR2 is SASEGT. Trimming took 0 bases from V and 6 from J, leaving 14 bases between them. The CDR3 is made up of 15 amino acids. The CDR3 sequence: CASSEAVIWGPEAFF. The CDR3 DNA is TGTGCCAGCAGTGAAGCGGTTATTTGGGGTCCTGAAGCTTTCTTT.

This clone showed up just once. The DNA for the CDR3 is TGTGCCAGCAGCGCGGGACAGGGGGCCTACGAGCAGTACTTC. Translating gives CASSAGQGAYEQYF. The chain has TRBV3-1 (or the pseudogene TRBV3-2) and TRBJ2-7; 11 nucleotides align to TRBD1. The V gene's germline CDR1 is LGHDT and CDR2 YNNKEL (reference sequence). Trimming at V came to 5 bases and at J to 2 bases, leaving 2 bases not matched to a gene. CDR3 size: 14 residues.

V is TRBV7-2 and J is TRBJ2-3; no firm D call. The CDR3 runs 12 residues. V lost 2 bases and J lost 4, with 4 bases in between. Germline V lookup: CDR1 SGHTA, CDR2 FQGNSA. CDR3 protein: CASSLMSDTQYF. In nucleotides, the CDR3 is TGTGCCAGCAGCTTAATGTCAGATACGCAGTATTTT.

This clone was observed once. The CDR3, as DNA: TGTGCCAGCTTTACAGGGGTTCGTCTCGGGGAGCTGTTTTTT. As protein: CASFTGVRLGELFF. This chain links TRBV18 with TRBJ2-2; 7 bases align to TRBD1. The CDR3 has 14 residues. Trimming took 7 bases from V and 7 from J; bases not matched to a gene: 9. Germline assignment: CDR1 KGHSH and CDR2 LQKENI.